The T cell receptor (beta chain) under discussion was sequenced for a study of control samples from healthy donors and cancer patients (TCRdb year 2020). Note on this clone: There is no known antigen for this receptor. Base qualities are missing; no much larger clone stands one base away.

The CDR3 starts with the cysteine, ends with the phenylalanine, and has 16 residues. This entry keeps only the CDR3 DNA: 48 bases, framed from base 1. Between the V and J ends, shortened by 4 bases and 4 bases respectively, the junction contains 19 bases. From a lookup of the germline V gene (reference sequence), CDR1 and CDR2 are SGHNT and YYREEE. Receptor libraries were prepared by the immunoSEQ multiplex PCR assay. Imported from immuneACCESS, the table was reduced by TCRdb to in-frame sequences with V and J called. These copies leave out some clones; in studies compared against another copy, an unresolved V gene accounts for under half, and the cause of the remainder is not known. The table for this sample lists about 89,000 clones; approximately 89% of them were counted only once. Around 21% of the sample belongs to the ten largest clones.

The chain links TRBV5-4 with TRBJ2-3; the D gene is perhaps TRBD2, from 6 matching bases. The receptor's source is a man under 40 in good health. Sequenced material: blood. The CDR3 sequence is CASSHLGGTDPDTQYF. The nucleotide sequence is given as TGTGCCAGCAGCCATCTAGGAGGGACTGACCCAGATACGCAGTATTTT.